This T cell receptor (beta chain) was sequenced in a study of blood T cell repertoires in COVID-19. Study overall: Some COVID-19 samples were acute and others convalescent; all came from the United States, Italy and Spain. From T cells, B-cell-depleted T cells, or PBMCs came the material, which was cDNA or gDNA.

This CDR3 spans 14 amino acids. Trimming removed 4 bases from V and 7 bases from J, with 14 bases in between. Germline values: CDR1 KGHSH, CDR2 LQKENI. Produced via immunoSEQ multiplex PCR; TCRdb's table is partial and in-frame only. The sample contains tens of thousands of clones, about 89% of which appear only once. The TCR comes from a human donor with acute or convalescent COVID-19. The donor label of this sample is uncertain. The sequenced sample consisted of peripheral blood. The gene calls are TRBV18 and TRBJ1-5; D might be TRBD1 (6 bases). As DNA, the CDR3 is TGTGCCAGCTCACAGGGGGGGCTGAGCCAGCCCCAGCATTTT. This codes for CASSQGGLSQPQHF.